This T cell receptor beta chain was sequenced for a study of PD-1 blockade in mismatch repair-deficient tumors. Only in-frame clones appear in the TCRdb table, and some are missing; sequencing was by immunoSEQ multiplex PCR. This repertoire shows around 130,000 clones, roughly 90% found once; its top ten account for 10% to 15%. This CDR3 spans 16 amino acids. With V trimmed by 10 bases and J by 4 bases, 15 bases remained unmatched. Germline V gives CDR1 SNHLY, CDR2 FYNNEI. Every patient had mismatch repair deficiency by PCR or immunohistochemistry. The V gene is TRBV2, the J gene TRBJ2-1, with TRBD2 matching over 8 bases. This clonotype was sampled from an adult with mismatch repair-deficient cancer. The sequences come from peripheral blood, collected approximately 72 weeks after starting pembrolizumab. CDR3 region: CATRVELAEIYNEQFF. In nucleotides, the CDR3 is TGTGCCACCAGAGTGGAACTAGCGGAGATATACAATGAGCAGTTCTTC. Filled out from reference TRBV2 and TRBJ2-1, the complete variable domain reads EPEVTQTPSHQVTQMGQEVILRCVPISNHLYFYWYRQILGQKVEFLVSFYNNEISEKSEIFDDQFSVERPDGSNFTLKIRSTKLEDSAMYFCATRVELAEIYNEQFFGPGTRLTVL.